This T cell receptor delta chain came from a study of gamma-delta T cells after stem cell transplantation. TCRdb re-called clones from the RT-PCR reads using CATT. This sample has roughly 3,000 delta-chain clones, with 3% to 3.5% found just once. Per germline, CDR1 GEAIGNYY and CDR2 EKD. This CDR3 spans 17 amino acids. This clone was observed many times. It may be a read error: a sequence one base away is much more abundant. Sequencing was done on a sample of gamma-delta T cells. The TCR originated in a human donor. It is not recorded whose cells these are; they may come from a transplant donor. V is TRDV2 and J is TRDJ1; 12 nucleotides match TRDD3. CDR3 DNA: TGTGCCTGTGACACACTGGGGGATACTGGTTATACCGATAAATTCATCTTT. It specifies CACDTLGDTGYTDKFIF.